A single sample is the source of the 27 T cell receptor beta chains below, sequenced in a study of Ad26.COV2.S vaccination and SARS-CoV-2 variants. Clones were read by immunoSEQ multiplex PCR, and TCRdb kept only the in-frame ones, dropping some. Here the sample spans 440,000 or so clones, roughly 87% being singletons. Treatment defined: roughly 20 received Ad26.COV2.S at low or high dose, single or two shots; several received placebo; per-sample allocation not given. It was on day 63 after the first vaccine or placebo injection that samples were taken. Sequenced material: peripheral blood, taken in a trial of Ad26.COV2.S vaccine versus placebo. The receptors were gathered from a person between 18 and 60 years old who received the Ad26.COV2.S COVID-19 vaccine or a placebo.

V gene TRBV6-1 combines with J gene TRBJ2-6; D not resolved. This CDR3 has 15 amino acids. Germline V gene lookup returns CDR1 MNHNS and CDR2 SASEGT. V dropped 2 bases and J dropped 1 base, with 6 bases sitting between them. The CDR3 sequence is CASSESGSGANVLTF. CDR3 nucleotides: TGTGCCAGCAGTGAATCCGGATCTGGGGCCAACGTCCTGACTTTC.

In nucleotides, the CDR3 is TGCGCCAGCAGAACGGGGACCTTGAACACTGAAGCTTTCTTT. Its protein product is CASRTGTLNTEAFF. This chain connects TRBV5-1 to TRBJ1-1; a weak D match, TRBD1 (5 bases). This CDR3 is 14 amino acids long. Trimming pared 5 bases from V and 0 bases from J, leaving 11 bases between. Germline CDR1 reads SGHRS; CDR2 reads YFSETQ.

The V gene is TRBV27, the J gene TRBJ1-5; D is ambiguous. CDR3 length: 13 amino acids. Germline V CDR1 and CDR2: MNHEY, SMNVEV (reference sequence). Deletions cut 2 bases from V and 7 bases from J, with 9 bases between. DNA for the CDR3: TGTGCCAGCAGTTTACTCCCCGGACAGCCCCAGCATTTT. Residues: CASSLLPGQPQHF.

The genes are TRBV12-5 and TRBJ2-1; 10 positions match TRBD1. This CDR3 is 17 amino acids long. V lost 6 bases and J lost 4; bases outside the gene matches: 12. Germline V lookup: CDR1 LGHNT, CDR2 FRNRAP. In DNA, the CDR3 is TGTGCTAGTGGCCCTGACAGGGGGCCCGCCAATTACAATGAGCAGTTCTTC. It yields the protein CASGPDRGPANYNEQFF. Based on the CDR3 plus reference TRBV12-5 and TRBJ2-1, the full variable domain is DARVTQTPRHKVTEMGQEVTMRCQPILGHNTVFWYRQTMMQGLELLAYFRNRAPLDDSGMPKDRFSAEMPDATLATLKIQPSEPRDSAVYFCASGPDRGPANYNEQFFGPGTRLTVL.

The chain couples TRBV3-1 (or the pseudogene TRBV3-2) to TRBJ2-2; TRBD2 aligns across 11 bases. There are 15 residues in the CDR3. V lost 3 bases and J lost 7; bases outside the gene matches: 4. Germline assignment: CDR1 LGHDT and CDR2 YNNKEL (reference sequence). In DNA form, the CDR3 reads TGTGCCAGCAGCCATTGGGGACTAGCGGACGGGGAGCTGTTTTTT. Protein: CASSHWGLADGELFF.

This clone has just a few counts. This chain joins TRBV12-3 or TRBV12-4 and TRBJ2-7; 8 nucleotides match TRBD1. The CDR3 length is 13 residues. J lost 3 bases, V lost 3 bases, and 1 base had no gene match. The CDR3 DNA is TGTGCCAGCAGTTTCGGACAGGGCTACGAGCAGTACTTC. Translating gives CASSFGQGYEQYF.

The V gene is TRBV19, the J gene TRBJ1-4; TRBD1 matches at 7 bases. This CDR3 comprises 11 residues. Germline V gene sequence: CDR1 LNHDA, CDR2 SQIVND (reference sequence). Trimming removed 5 bases from V and 14 bases from J; junction bases left unmatched: 5. The CDR3 bases are TGTGCCAGTAGTCTTGGGGACAGCCTGTTTTTT. This codes for CASSLGDSLFF.

V gene TRBV20-1 combines with J gene TRBJ2-3; D is perhaps TRBD2 (5 bases). Trimming removed 3 bases at V and 0 bases at J, with 10 bases between. The CDR3 has 14 residues. Germline V gene data show CDR1 as DFQATT and CDR2 as SNEGSKA (reference sequence). The CDR3 DNA sequence: TGCAGTGCTAGTCCCGGGGTTAGCACAGATACGCAGTATTTT. Translating it yields CSASPGVSTDTQYF.

This clone is a singleton in its sample. The V call is TRBV10-3, the J call TRBJ2-7; 10 bases are shared with TRBD1. The CDR3 totals 14 residues. Germline V gives CDR1 ENHRY, CDR2 SYGVKD. Trimming cost V 4 bases and J 3 bases; bases outside gene matches: 3. Written as DNA, the CDR3 is TGTGCCATCAGTGTTGGGACAGGGGACTACGAGCAGTACTTC. Translation gives CAISVGTGDYEQYF.

The gene calls are TRBV12-3 or TRBV12-4 and TRBJ1-4; D is unclear. The CDR3 runs 11 residues. Trimming stripped 8 bases from V and 8 bases from J, with 9 bases between. The CDR3 DNA reads TGTGCCAGCGGCCGAGGGGAAAAACTGTTTTTT. This translates into CASGRGEKLFF.

The gene calls are TRBV4-2 and TRBJ1-2; TRBD1 matches 11 bases. With 0 bases clipped from V and 5 bases from J, the junction kept 8 bases outside the gene matches. CDR1 is LGHNA, CDR2 YNFKEQ, per germline. The CDR3 totals 17 residues. The CDR3 nucleotides read TGTGCCAGCAGCCAAGAGGGACAGGGGGGTTGGGAATATGGCTACACCTTC. It codes for CASSQEGQGGWEYGYTF.

The chain is built from TRBV3-1 (or the pseudogene TRBV3-2) and TRBJ1-1; D is undetermined. Germline CDR1 is LGHDT and CDR2 is YNNKEL (reference sequence). Between the trimmed V and J ends, which lost 4 bases and 1 base, there was a span of 7 bases. This CDR3 has 13 residues. CDR3 nucleotide sequence: TGTGCCAGCAGCCCCGGCGGGAACACTGAAGCTTTCTTT. It specifies CASSPGGNTEAFF.

This clone was picked up one time. V gene TRBV5-4 combines with J gene TRBJ2-7, with 7 bases fitting TRBD1. CDR1 is SGHNT and CDR2 is YYREEE in the germline V gene (reference sequence). V trimming: 3 bases; J trimming: 5 bases; junction bases outside the gene matches: 8. The CDR3 has 14 residues. CDR3 bases: TGTGCCAGCAGCTCCACAGGGGTCCAGGACGAGCAGTACTTC. Its protein is CASSSTGVQDEQYF.

J is TRBJ1-6 and V is TRBV9, with 10 bases matching TRBD1. Per germline, CDR1 SGDLS and CDR2 YYNGEE. The CDR3 has 17 amino acids. V trimming: 3 bases; J trimming: 0 bases; junction bases outside the gene matches: 3. The DNA of the CDR3 is TGTGCCAGCAGCGACCGGGACAGGGGCTCCTATAATTCACCCCTCCACTTT. It specifies CASSDRDRGSYNSPLHF.

Details on this clone: The sample contains more than one DNA sequence encoding this CDR3. V and J are TRBV7-2 and TRBJ1-1; D not certain. Germline loops: CDR1 SGHTA, CDR2 FQGNSA. The CDR3 covers 13 residues. Deletions cut 5 bases from V and 0 bases from J, with 7 bases between. The CDR3 spells CASSPRVNTEAFF. CDR3 in DNA: TGTGCCAGCAGCCCTAGGGTGAACACTGAAGCTTTCTTT.

The V and J genes are TRBV28 and TRBJ1-4, with 7 positions matching TRBD1. Unmatched junction bases numbered 6, after V lost 6 bases and J lost 8 bases. Germline CDR1 reads MDHEN; CDR2 reads SYDVKM. This CDR3 region has 13 residues. The CDR3 DNA is TGTGCCAGCAGACAGGGGCTAGGGGAAAAACTGTTTTTT. Its protein product is CASRQGLGEKLFF. Complete variable domain (other parts from reference TRBV28 and TRBJ1-4): DVKVTQSSRYLVKRTGEKVFLECVQDMDHENMFWYRQDPGLGLRLIYFSYDVKMKEKGDIPEGYSVSREKKERFSLILESASTNQTSMYLCASRQGLGEKLFFGSGTQLSVL.

This chain connects TRBV12-3 or TRBV12-4 to TRBJ2-7; perhaps TRBD1 as D (5 bases). V was pared by 7 bases and J by 4 bases, with 14 bases between. The CDR3 consists of 13 residues. CDR3 region: CASKISGRYEQYF. The CDR3 nucleotides read TGTGCCAGCAAAATTTCAGGGCGATACGAGCAGTACTTC.

V and J are TRBV2 and TRBJ2-1; D gene ambiguous. Germline V gene sequence: CDR1 SNHLY, CDR2 FYNNEI. The CDR3 has 12 amino acids. Trimming cost V 8 bases and J 5 bases, with 10 bases left between them. CDR3 sequence reads: CASGGTHNEQFF. The CDR3 DNA reads as TGTGCCAGCGGCGGAACTCACAATGAGCAGTTCTTC.

The chain combines TRBV28 with TRBJ1-1; D remains unclear. V lost 3 bases to trimming and J lost 5 bases, with 4 bases between them. This CDR3 has 11 amino acids. Germline CDR1 reads MDHEN; CDR2 reads SYDVKM. CDR3: CASSFETEAFF. For the CDR3, the DNA is TGTGCCAGCAGTTTTGAGACTGAAGCTTTCTTT.

V gene TRBV24-1 combines with J gene TRBJ2-5, with TRBD2 identical over 9 bases. J gave up 3 bases and V 1 base, and 2 bases lay outside the gene matches. From germline, CDR1 is KGHDR and CDR2 SFDVKD. The CDR3 covers 15 residues. CDR3 protein: CATSDFSSGEETQYF. CDR3 coding DNA: TGTGCCACCAGTGATTTCTCTAGCGGGGAAGAGACCCAGTACTTC.

The chain has TRBV6-2 or TRBV6-3 and TRBJ2-1; 13 nucleotides agree with TRBD2. J was trimmed by 10 bases and V by 2 bases; bases with no gene match: 8. Per germline, CDR1 MNHEY and CDR2 SVGEGT. The CDR3 totals 16 residues. The CDR3 coding sequence is TGTGCCAGCAGTTACCCGGGACTAGCGGGGATTGGGGAGCAGTTCTTC. Its protein is CASSYPGLAGIGEQFF.

V and J are TRBV6-5 and TRBJ2-7, with TRBD1 matching 7 bases. CDR3 size: 13 residues. Germline V gives CDR1 MNHEY, CDR2 SVGAGI. With 6 bases clipped from V and 3 bases from J, the junction kept 5 bases outside the gene matches. CDR3 sequence: CASRRTGDYEQYF. CDR3 DNA sequence: TGTGCCAGCAGGCGGACAGGAGACTACGAGCAGTACTTC.

This chain links TRBV7-2 with TRBJ2-3, with 15 bases fitting TRBD2. Unmatched junction bases numbered 3, after V lost 4 bases and J lost 7 bases. Germline V CDR1 and CDR2: SGHTA, FQGNSA. The CDR3 has 15 residues. In nucleotides, the CDR3 is TGTGCCAGCAGCTCGGGACTAGCGGGAGGCAATACGCAGTATTTT. Residues: CASSSGLAGGNTQYF.

The rearrangement links TRBV7-2 to TRBJ2-5, with a weak D call TRBD2 (7 bases). The ends were cut back, 4 bases at V and 6 bases at J, with 15 bases in the middle. The germline V gene has CDR1 SGHTA and CDR2 FQGNSA. The CDR3 is 14 amino acids. The CDR3 spells CASSSRGARKTQYF. CDR3 in DNA: TGTGCCAGCAGCTCCCGGGGGGCGAGGAAGACCCAGTACTTC.

This chain joins TRBV6-5 and TRBJ2-2; 7 bases match TRBD2. CDR3 size: 16 residues. Germline V gene data show CDR1 as MNHEY and CDR2 as SVGAGI. The trim removed 1 base at V and 3 bases at J, leaving 5 bases unmatched. This chain's CDR3 is CASSYLGLADTGELFF. In DNA form, the CDR3 reads TGTGCCAGCAGTTACTTAGGGCTAGCGGACACCGGGGAGCTGTTTTTT.

V is TRBV18 and J is TRBJ1-1, with D uncertain. Trimming cost V 2 bases and J 0 bases, with 7 bases left between them. Germline V gene lookup returns CDR1 KGHSH and CDR2 LQKENI. The CDR3 spans 14 residues. The CDR3 DNA follows: TGTGCCAGCTCACCAAGTCGAATGAACACTGAAGCTTTCTTT. The encoded protein is CASSPSRMNTEAFF.

This chain connects TRBV7-9 to TRBJ2-2; no definite D call. The V end was cut by 2 bases, the J end by 4 bases, with 17 bases between. The CDR3 totals 17 residues. Germline loops: CDR1 SEHNR, CDR2 FQNEAQ (reference sequence). CDR3 coding DNA: TGTGCCAGCAGCTTAACCGGACCTACGAGACTCACCGGGGAGCTGTTTTTT. This sequence encodes CASSLTGPTRLTGELFF.